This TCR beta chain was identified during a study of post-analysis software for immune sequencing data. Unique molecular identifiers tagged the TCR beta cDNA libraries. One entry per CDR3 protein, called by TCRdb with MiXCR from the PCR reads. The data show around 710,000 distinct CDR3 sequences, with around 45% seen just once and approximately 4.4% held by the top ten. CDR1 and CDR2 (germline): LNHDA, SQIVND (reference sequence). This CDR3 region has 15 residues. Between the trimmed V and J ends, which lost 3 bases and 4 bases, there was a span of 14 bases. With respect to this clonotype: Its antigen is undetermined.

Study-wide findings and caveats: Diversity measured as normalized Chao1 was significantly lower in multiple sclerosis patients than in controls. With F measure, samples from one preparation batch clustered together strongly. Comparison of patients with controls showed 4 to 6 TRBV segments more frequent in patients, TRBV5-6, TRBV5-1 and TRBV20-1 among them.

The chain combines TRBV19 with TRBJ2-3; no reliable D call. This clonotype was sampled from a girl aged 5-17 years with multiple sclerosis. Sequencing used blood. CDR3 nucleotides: TGTGCCAGTAGTATTTTCGTTGGGCGGCCAGATACGCAGTATTTT. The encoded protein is CASSIFVGRPDTQYF.